These 2 T cell receptor beta chains share one sample of origin, sequenced in a study of blood T cell repertoires in COVID-19. TCRdb's table, derived via immunoSEQ multiplex PCR, lists solely in-frame clones and lacks some. The sample contains fewer than 200,000 clones, around four fifths of which appear only once. Material: PBMCs or T cells enriched from blood (not recorded which). The receptor source for this set is a woman between 50 and 59 years old who had recovered from COVID-19.

The chain has TRBV29-1 and TRBJ2-7; 10 bases are shared with TRBD2. With 3 bases clipped from V and 2 bases from J, the junction kept 10 bases outside the gene matches. Germline V gene sequence: CDR1 SQVTM, CDR2 ANQGSEA. The CDR3 has 16 amino acids. The CDR3 reads CSVEASGGASAYEQYV. The CDR3, as DNA: TGCAGCGTTGAGGCCAGCGGGGGGGCCTCAGCCTACGAGCAGTACGTC.

The sample holds a few counts of this clone. The chain carries TRBV2 and TRBJ1-2; the match to TRBD1 covers 7 bases. Germline CDR1 and CDR2: SNHLY and FYNNEI. CDR3 length: 13 amino acids. The V segment lost 7 bases and the J segment 8 bases; nucleotides outside the gene matches: 10. The CDR3 bases are TGTGCCAGCATGGGTGACAGGGTCGGAGGCTACACCTTC. This codes for CASMGDRVGGYTF.